The rows below give T cell receptor beta chains drawn from one sample of a study of blood T cells in healthy people across ages. Each CDR3 protein is one row after TCRdb ran MiXCR on the 5' RACE reads. The sample includes approximately 800,000 distinct CDR3 sequences, around half of them seen just once. Specimen: blood. The source of these receptors is an elderly man in good health. Both conserved end residues are part of each CDR3. D genes are given only for firm matches. Rows give clone size only sometimes, using once, few, many, or a class for an expanded clone.

J gene | D gene | CDR3 length | V gene | clone size | CDR3 protein | CDR3 DNA
TRBJ1-3 | - | 16 | TRBV7-2 | - | CASSLRAGPSGNTIYF | TGTGCCAGCAGCTTGAGGGCGGGCCCCTCTGGAAACACCATATATTTT
TRBJ2-4 | - | 17 | TRBV7-6 | - | CASSPPCLAGSSCEQYF | TGTGCCAGCAGCCCCCCCTGCTTAGCAGGGTCATCTTGTGAGCAGTACTTC
TRBJ1-5 | - | 15 | TRBV27 | - | CASSMAAGSNQPQHF | TGTGCCAGCAGTATGGCAGCTGGGAGCAATCAGCCCCAGCATTTT
TRBJ1-1 | - | 12 | TRBV29-1 | - | CSVGLMNTEVFF | TGCAGCGTTGGGTTAATGAACACTGAAGTTTTCTTT
TRBJ2-7 | TRBD1 | 19 | TRBV7-6 | few | CASSPMWGQGSSRAYEQYF | TGTGCCAGCAGCCCAATGTGGGGACAGGGTTCTTCGCGAGCTTACGAGCAGTACTTC
TRBJ2-3 | - | 15 | TRBV12-3/TRBV12-4 | - | CASSLRQTRTDTQYF | TGTGCCAGCAGTTTACGCCAGACCCGCACAGATACGCAGTATTTT
TRBJ2-7 | - | 15 | TRBV5-5 | - | CASSVPRVDGYEQYF | TGTGCCAGCAGCGTTCCAAGGGTCGACGGCTACGAGCAGTACTTC
TRBJ1-2 | - | 13 | TRBV12-3/TRBV12-4 | - | CASSEQGFYGYTF | TGTGCCAGCAGTGAACAGGGTTTTTATGGCTACACCTTC
TRBJ2-7 | - | 14 | TRBV6-5 | - | CASSYNTISCEQYF | TGTGCCAGCAGTTACAACACCATCTCCTGCGAGCAGTACTTC
TRBJ2-7 | TRBD2 | 17 | TRBV7-2 | - | CASSLTRLTGGQSEQYF | TGTGCCAGCAGCTTAACTAGGCTAACGGGAGGGCAAAGTGAGCAGTACTTC
TRBJ2-5 | - | 13 | TRBV28 | - | CASTTTGQETQYF | TGTGCCAGCACCACGACGGGGCAAGAGACCCAGTACTTC
TRBJ2-1 | - | 12 | TRBV24-1 | - | CATGRPENEQFF | TGTGCCACCGGAAGGCCGGAGAATGAGCAGTTCTTC
TRBJ2-5 | - | 14 | TRBV28 | - | CASMVQRHQETQYF | TGTGCCAGCATGGTCCAACGGCACCAAGAGACCCAGTACTTC
TRBJ1-5 | - | 17 | TRBV5-4 | few | CASSLGWTQDSNQPQHF | TGTGCCAGCAGCTTGGGATGGACACAAGATAGCAATCAGCCCCAGCATTTT
TRBJ2-3 | TRBD2 | 14 | TRBV6-1 | - | CASTSGMGTDTQYF | TGTGCCAGCACGAGCGGGATGGGCACAGATACGCAGTATTTT
TRBJ2-5 | - | 11 | TRBV12-3/TRBV12-4 | - | CASSFQGGQYF | TGTGCCAGCAGTTTCCAAGGAGGGCAGTACTTC
TRBJ2-7 | TRBD1 | 15 | TRBV5-1 | - | CASSLVVGGYNEQYF | TGCGCCAGCAGCTTGGTAGTAGGGGGCTACAATGAGCAGTACTTC
TRBJ1-5 | - | 13 | TRBV29-1 | few | CSVGSGFNQPQHF | TGCAGCGTTGGGTCAGGGTTTAATCAGCCCCAGCATTTT
TRBJ2-7 | TRBD2 | 16 | TRBV18 | - | CASSPTGLVEAGEQYF | TGTGCCAGCTCACCCACTGGACTAGTCGAGGCCGGCGAGCAGTACTTC
TRBJ2-1 | - | 15 | TRBV12-3/TRBV12-4 | - | CASSSWTPSDDEQFF | TGTGCCAGCAGTTCCTGGACACCGTCGGACGATGAGCAGTTCTTC
TRBJ2-3 | - | 13 | TRBV9 | - | CASSSTSTDAQYF | TGTGCCAGCAGCTCGACGAGCACAGATGCGCAGTATTTT
TRBJ1-6 | TRBD1 | 16 | TRBV20-1 | few | CSAVGQGSSYNSPLHF | TGCAGTGCGGTGGGACAGGGGAGCTCCTATAATTCACCCCTCCACTTT
TRBJ2-1 | - | 13 | TRBV3-1 | - | CASSQIAEETQFF | TGTGCCAGCAGCCAGATAGCAGAAGAGACCCAGTTCTTC
TRBJ2-2 | - | 11 | TRBV2 | - | CASSVGEELFF | TGTGCCAGCAGTGTGGGGGAGGAGCTGTTTTTT
TRBJ2-2 | - | 14 | TRBV5-1 | - | CASSPVIGPGELFF | TGCGCCAGCAGCCCGGTAATAGGGCCCGGGGAGCTGTTTTTT
TRBJ2-4 | - | 13 | TRBV6-6 | few | CASSPQRGNIQYF | TGTGCCAGCAGCCCCCAACGGGGAAACATTCAGTACTTC
TRBJ2-7 | TRBD2 | 15 | TRBV18 | - | CASSLEAGGGHEQYF | TGTGCCAGCTCACTTGAAGCGGGAGGGGGACACGAGCAGTACTTC
TRBJ2-7 | - | 15 | TRBV21-1 | few | CASSKAAGTTSEQYF | TGTGCCAGCAGCAAAGCGGCAGGGACAACCAGCGAGCAGTACTTC
TRBJ1-3 | - | 16 | TRBV3-1 | once | CASSHRDLSSGNTIYF | TGTGCCAGCAGCCATCGGGACCTCAGCTCTGGAAACACCATATATTTT
TRBJ2-1 | - | 15 | TRBV6-5 | few | CASRPGGRAQDEQFF | TGTGCCAGCAGACCCGGCGGGCGGGCGCAGGATGAGCAGTTCTTC
TRBJ1-6 | - | 15 | TRBV6-1 | - | CASIGQPGRNSPLHF | TGTGCCAGTATTGGACAGCCAGGTCGGAATTCACCCCTCCACTTT
TRBJ2-7 | TRBD1 | 16 | TRBV7-9 | - | CASSLVHRGVRYEQYF | TGTGCCAGCAGCTTAGTCCACAGGGGGGTCCGGTACGAGCAGTACTTC
TRBJ2-3 | TRBD2 | 14 | TRBV20-1 | - | CSARLDGRAQTQYF | TGCAGTGCTAGGCTGGACGGGAGGGCGCAGACGCAGTATTTT
TRBJ2-1 | - | 16 | TRBV4-2 | - | CASSQERGTLYNEQFF | TGTGCCAGCAGCCAAGAGCGGGGGACACTATACAATGAGCAGTTCTTC
TRBJ2-5 | - | 15 | TRBV7-9 | - | CASSLAVGLAETQYF | TGTGCCAGCAGCTTAGCGGTAGGACTTGCTGAGACCCAGTACTTC
TRBJ2-7 | - | 12 | TRBV28 | - | CASSTYKYEQYF | TGTGCCAGCAGTACGTACAAATACGAGCAGTACTTC
TRBJ2-3 | TRBD2 | 16 | TRBV9 | - | CASSVDGLADYRYAYF | TGTGCCAGCAGCGTAGATGGACTAGCGGATTACAGATACGCGTATTTT
TRBJ1-5 | TRBD1 | 16 | TRBV28 | few | CASSKGGQGAFQPQHF | TGTGCCAGCAGCAAGGGCGGACAGGGTGCTTTTCAGCCCCAGCATTTT
TRBJ2-1 | - | 13 | TRBV6-2/TRBV6-3 | - | CASRRPAANEQFF | TGTGCCAGCCGCAGACCCGCGGCGAATGAGCAGTTCTTC
TRBJ2-3 | - | 14 | TRBV7-2 | few | CASSLMTSTDTQYF | TGTGCCAGCAGCTTAATGACGAGCACAGATACGCAGTATTTT
TRBJ2-1 | TRBD2 | 16 | TRBV10-3 | - | CAISESAGESGNEQFF | TGTGCCATCAGTGAGTCGGCGGGAGAGTCAGGCAATGAGCAGTTCTTC
TRBJ2-6 | - | 14 | TRBV10-3 | few | CAIPSGDGANVLTF | TGTGCCATCCCCTCAGGCGATGGGGCCAACGTCCTGACTTTC
TRBJ1-2 | TRBD1 | 18 | TRBV25-1 | - | CASSEYNPRDRGYIGYTF | TGTGCCAGCAGTGAATATAATCCCCGGGACAGGGGATATATCGGCTACACCTTC
TRBJ2-1 | TRBD2 | 16 | TRBV29-1 | - | CSAVTSGRPSYNEQFF | TGCAGCGCCGTGACTAGCGGGAGGCCCTCCTACAATGAGCAGTTCTTC
TRBJ2-3 | TRBD2 | 16 | TRBV20-1 | - | CSARTSGRAGTDTQYF | TGCAGTGCTAGGACTAGCGGGAGGGCCGGCACAGATACGCAGTATTTT
TRBJ2-1 | TRBD1 | 15 | TRBV9 | - | CASSVRTGTHNEQFF | TGTGCCAGCAGCGTGAGGACAGGGACCCACAATGAGCAGTTCTTC
TRBJ1-1 | - | 14 | TRBV29-1 | - | CSVGSPFWNTEAFF | TGCAGCGTTGGCAGCCCCTTCTGGAACACTGAAGCTTTCTTT
TRBJ1-2 | TRBD1 | 14 | TRBV28 | - | CASSPPDRVVGYTF | TGTGCCAGCAGTCCTCCGGACAGGGTCGTTGGCTACACCTTC
TRBJ1-1 | TRBD1 | 13 | TRBV29-1 | - | CSAETGGNTEAFF | TGCAGCGCAGAGACAGGGGGTAACACTGAAGCTTTCTTT